This T cell receptor beta chain is from a study of shared clonotypes between healthy human individuals. With regard to this clone: The antigen remains unidentified.

Produced via immunoSEQ multiplex PCR; TCRdb's table is partial and in-frame only. The data hold hundreds of thousands of clones, with 95% to 96% observed a single time. Study-wide results and caveats: Generation of non-shared clonotypes was less probable than generation of clonotypes shared by all four donors.

Cells designated naive CD8 were CD45RO-negative and were positively selected for CCR7, with terminally differentiated effector memory CD45RA+ cells excluded. Germline V gene sequence: CDR1 SGHAT, CDR2 FQDESV (reference sequence). V was cut by 5 bases and J by 0 bases, with 15 bases left in between. This CDR3 is built from 16 residues. The source is a young woman in good health. The chain combines TRBV11-1 with TRBJ2-3; D may be TRBD2 (6 bases). The sample was naive CD8+ T cells sorted from blood. The CDR3 spells CASSDPGGVSTDTQYF. The CDR3 DNA reads TGTGCCAGCAGCGACCCGGGCGGGGTCAGCACAGATACGCAGTATTTT.